The sequence of this TCR beta chain was determined in a study of blood T cell repertoires in COVID-19. Study overall: Samples taken during acute and convalescent COVID-19 were collected in the United States, Italy and Spain. The cDNA or gDNA used as material had been derived from T cells, B-cell-depleted T cells, or PBMCs.

Per the study methods: Reference gene primer amplification gave nucleated cell count estimates. Libraries were prepared by immunoSEQ multiplex PCR; TCRdb keeps only in-frame clonotypes and omits some of them. The DNA gave D and trimming, while V, J and clone size come from that table. The sample contains about 34,000 clones, approximately 77% of which appear only once. Germline lookup yields CDR1 SGHDN and CDR2 FVKESK. The ends were cut back, 0 bases at V and 11 bases at J, with 14 bases in the middle. The CDR3 totals 14 residues. The genes are TRBV14 and TRBJ2-1; weak D call: TRBD2 (5 bases). What was sequenced was peripheral blood. The clonotype was recovered from a human donor in a cohort sampled during active COVID-19. DNA for the CDR3: TGTGCCAGCAGCCAAGAGTCGCGGGTGCGGAAGCAGTTCTTC. This sequence encodes CASSQESRVRKQFF.